This TCR beta chain was retrieved from a study of blood T cell repertoires in COVID-19. Assay used: immunoSEQ multiplex PCR; TCRdb lists only in-frame clones, some missing. The data hold roughly 40,000 clones, with more than 75% observed a single time. The CDR3 length is 14 residues. Losses at the gene ends were 6 bases for V and 7 bases for J; bases not matched to a gene: 6. Germline V gene data show CDR1 as MNHEY and CDR2 as SVGAGI. The clonotype originates from a man aged 65-85 years with active or convalescent COVID-19. This chain links TRBV6-5 with TRBJ1-4; TRBD1 agrees at 9 bases. Sequenced material: peripheral blood. DNA for the CDR3: TGTGCCAGCAGACGCGGACAGGGGTCTGAAAAACTGTTTTTT. Its protein is CASRRGQGSEKLFF.